A selection of T cell receptor beta chains follows, all from one sample in a study of technical replicates of blood from a handful of donors. Produced via immunoSEQ multiplex PCR; TCRdb's table is partial and in-frame only. Of 45,000 to 50,000 clones in the sample, about 94% were seen once. Sequenced material: PBMCs. The receptors here all came from a human donor in good health. Some clones in this sample may be carry-over from other donors' samples. CDR3s include the opening cysteine and the closing phenylalanine or tryptophan. D genes are given only for firm matches. The size field is filled for only some rows; it gives once, few, many or a size class.

V: TRBV7-8
size: -
D: TRBD2
J: TRBJ2-2
CDR3: CASSLARTSGELFF

V: TRBV28
size: once
D: -
J: TRBJ1-5
CDR3: CASRAGGSNQPQHF

V: TRBV6-5
size: -
D: -
J: TRBJ2-7
CDR3: CASSYSRIYEQYF

V: TRBV2
size: once
D: TRBD2
J: TRBJ2-1
CDR3: CASKDSGRVVNEQFF

V: TRBV25-1
size: -
D: TRBD2
J: TRBJ2-7
CDR3: CASSVGGGGPLFYEQYF

V: TRBV20-1
size: -
D: -
J: TRBJ2-5
CDR3: CSGGEETQYF

V: TRBV30
size: -
D: -
J: TRBJ2-3
CDR3: CAWTQRRADTQYF

V: TRBV7-9
size: -
D: TRBD2
J: TRBJ2-1
CDR3: CASSLETSGGIEQFF

V: TRBV4-3
size: -
D: TRBD1
J: TRBJ2-1
CDR3: CASSHWTGSGDEQFF

V: TRBV5-1
size: -
D: TRBD1
J: TRBJ2-5
CDR3: CASSLQGQGEETQYF

V: TRBV4-3
size: -
D: TRBD1
J: TRBJ2-7
CDR3: CASSQDVAGTGTYEQYF

V: TRBV7-2
size: -
D: -
J: TRBJ1-2
CDR3: CASSVSGQNYGYTF

V: TRBV30
size: -
D: TRBD2
J: TRBJ2-2
CDR3: CAWNQGGTGELFF

V: TRBV11-2
size: -
D: -
J: TRBJ2-3
CDR3: CASSSSWSSTDTQYF

V: TRBV4-2
size: once
D: TRBD2
J: TRBJ2-7
CDR3: CASSLGGFGAYEQYF

V: TRBV30
size: -
D: -
J: TRBJ1-6
CDR3: CAWSDRENSPLHF

V: TRBV4-2
size: -
D: TRBD2
J: TRBJ2-4
CDR3: CASSQELAGGGKNIQYF

V: TRBV7-3
size: -
D: -
J: TRBJ2-3
CDR3: CASSLLPGTEATQYF

V: TRBV5-1
size: -
D: -
J: TRBJ1-4
CDR3: CASSPQEPGEKLFF

V: TRBV2
size: -
D: -
J: TRBJ1-1
CDR3: CASTVNTEAFF

V: TRBV9
size: few
D: TRBD1
J: TRBJ1-2
CDR3: CASSPRTGIGYGYTF

V: TRBV15
size: -
D: -
J: TRBJ1-5
CDR3: CATSRDQGSNQPQHF

V: TRBV6-5
size: -
D: TRBD2
J: TRBJ2-7
CDR3: CATMTSGLFYEQYF

V: TRBV4-2
size: -
D: TRBD2
J: TRBJ2-7
CDR3: CASSQLSSGLYEQYF

V: TRBV4-1
size: -
D: TRBD1
J: TRBJ1-2
CDR3: CASSQGQGPSYGYTF

V: TRBV7-2
size: -
D: TRBD2
J: TRBJ2-5
CDR3: CASSTGLAGAQETQYF

V: TRBV2
size: few
D: TRBD2
J: TRBJ2-1
CDR3: CASSAGTSERNEQFF

V: TRBV7-6
size: once
D: TRBD1
J: TRBJ1-2
CDR3: CASSLSGTGYGYTF

V: TRBV9
size: -
D: -
J: TRBJ2-7
CDR3: CASSVEPSSYEQYF

V: TRBV6-1
size: -
D: -
J: TRBJ1-6
CDR3: CASSQDGYSPLHF

V: TRBV4-3
size: -
D: TRBD1
J: TRBJ1-1
CDR3: CASSRAQGATEAFF

V: TRBV5-1
size: -
D: -
J: TRBJ2-7
CDR3: CASSAGGVSEQYF